The entry below gives a single TCR beta chain sequence along with its context. These data are taken from a study of blood T cell repertoires in COVID-19. Study at large: From T cells, B-cell-depleted T cells, or PBMCs came the material, which was cDNA or gDNA.

Germline CDR1 is SGHTA and CDR2 is FQGNSA. V was pared by 2 bases and J by 3 bases, with 11 bases between. There are 15 residues in the CDR3. Original data processing: Cell counts per sample came from amplifying reference gene primers. Repertoires were generated with immunoSEQ multiplex PCR, while TCRdb's copy carries only in-frame clones and drops some. The V and J calls and clone size were taken over from that table, and D and trimming were inferred from the DNA. Of about 140,000 clones in the sample, more than 70% were seen once. The participants were between about 18 and 90 years old and came from under 25 US areas.

Source material: PBMCs or T cells enriched from blood (not recorded which). The rearrangement uses TRBV7-2 and TRBJ2-1; a possible D gene is TRBD2 (5 bases). The receptor comes from a man in his forties with acute COVID-19. CDR3 DNA: TGTGCCAGCAGCTTATTAGCGATTAGCTACAATGAGCAGTTCTTC. Translation: CASSLLAISYNEQFF.